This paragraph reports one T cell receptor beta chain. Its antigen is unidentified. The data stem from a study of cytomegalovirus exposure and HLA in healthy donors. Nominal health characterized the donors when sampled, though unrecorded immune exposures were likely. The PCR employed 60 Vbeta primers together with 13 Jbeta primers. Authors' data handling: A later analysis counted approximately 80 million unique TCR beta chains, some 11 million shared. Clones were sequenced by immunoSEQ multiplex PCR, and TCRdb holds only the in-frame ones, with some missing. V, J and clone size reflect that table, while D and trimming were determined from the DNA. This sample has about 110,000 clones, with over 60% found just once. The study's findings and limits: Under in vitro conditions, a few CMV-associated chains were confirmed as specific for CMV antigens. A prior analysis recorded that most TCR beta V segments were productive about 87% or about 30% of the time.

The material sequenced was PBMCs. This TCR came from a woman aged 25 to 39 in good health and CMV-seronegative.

Here the CDR3 reads CASSLDRMNTEAFF. The CDR3 nucleotides are TGTGCCAGCAGTTTGGACAGGATGAACACTGAAGCTTTCTTT. The chain uses TRBV27 and TRBJ1-1; TRBD1 aligns across 7 bases. V trimming: 3 bases; J trimming: 0 bases; junction bases outside the gene matches: 1. The CDR3 has 14 amino acids. Germline V gene data show CDR1 as MNHEY and CDR2 as SMNVEV (reference sequence).